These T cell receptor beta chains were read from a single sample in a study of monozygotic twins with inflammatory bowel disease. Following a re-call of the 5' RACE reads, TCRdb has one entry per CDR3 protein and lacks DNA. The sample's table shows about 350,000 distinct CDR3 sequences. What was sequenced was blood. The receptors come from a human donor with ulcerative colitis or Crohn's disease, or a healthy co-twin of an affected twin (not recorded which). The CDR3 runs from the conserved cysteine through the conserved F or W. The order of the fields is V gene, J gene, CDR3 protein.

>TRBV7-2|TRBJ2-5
CASSLSGLAVQETQYF
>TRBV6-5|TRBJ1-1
CASSYSGQGATEAFF
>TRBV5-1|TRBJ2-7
CASSEPGQGLEQYF
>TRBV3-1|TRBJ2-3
CASSQDYNTDTQYF
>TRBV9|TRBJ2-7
CASSQGQGGYEQYF
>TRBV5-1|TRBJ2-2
CASSLTDNTGELFF
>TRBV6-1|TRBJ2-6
CASSATGTGFSGANVLTF
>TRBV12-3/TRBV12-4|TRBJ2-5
CASSVGSEQETQYF
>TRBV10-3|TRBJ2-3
CAISESWGITDTQYF
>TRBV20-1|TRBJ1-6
CSAPPGPQSSYNSPLHF
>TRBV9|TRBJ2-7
CASSADSSFHEQYF
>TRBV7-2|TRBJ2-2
CASSLRTGSSTGELFF
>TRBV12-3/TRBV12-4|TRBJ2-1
CASSSVGTSGTSYNEQFF
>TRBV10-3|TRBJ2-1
CAISESGASRDGEQFF
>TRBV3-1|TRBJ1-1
CASSSRPNTEAFF
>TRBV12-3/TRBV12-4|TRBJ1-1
CASSPRAREAFF
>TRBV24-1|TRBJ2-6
CATSDRGGANVLTF
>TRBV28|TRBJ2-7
CASSFQGGPYEQYF
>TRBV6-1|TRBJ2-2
CASSTAQGRRGGELFF
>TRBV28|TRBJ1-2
CASSTPGQDPLYGYTF
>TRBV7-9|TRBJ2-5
CASSLEGRATQYF
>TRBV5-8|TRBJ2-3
CASSLGASGGDTQYF
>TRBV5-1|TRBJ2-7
CASSLDQGWYEQYF
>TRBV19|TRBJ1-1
CASERQLNTEAFF
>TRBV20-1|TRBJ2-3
CSAPRVVSTDTQYF
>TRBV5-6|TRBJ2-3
CASSLVTDYDTQYF
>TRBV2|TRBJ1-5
CASSDDRGNQPQHF
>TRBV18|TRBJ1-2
CASSPGQRDGYTF
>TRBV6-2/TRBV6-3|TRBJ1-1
CASSTSYREAFF
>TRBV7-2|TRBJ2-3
CASSLFRLAGPDTQYF
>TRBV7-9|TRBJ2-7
CASSRGSEQYF
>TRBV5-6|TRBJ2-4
CASSFGSGGINQYF
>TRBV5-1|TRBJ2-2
CASSLAASGGRELFF
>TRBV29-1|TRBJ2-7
CSVGTVAEQYF
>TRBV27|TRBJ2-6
CASSFFAGASGANVLTF
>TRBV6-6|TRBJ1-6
CASNRQGGNSPLHF
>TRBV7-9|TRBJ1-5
CASSPGTAKNQPQHF
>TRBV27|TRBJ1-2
CASSLSYSNPGQGRTSYGYTF
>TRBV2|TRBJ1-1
CASRTGMGSTEAFF
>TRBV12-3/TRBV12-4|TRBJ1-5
CASSPRLDQPQHF
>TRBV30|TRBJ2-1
CAWSGSSRSYNEQFF
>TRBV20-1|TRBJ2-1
CSARVADYNEQFF
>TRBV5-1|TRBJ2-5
CASSFSVFQETQYF
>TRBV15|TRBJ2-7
CATSRGRASYEQYF
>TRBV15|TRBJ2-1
CATSRDSGRNYNEQFF
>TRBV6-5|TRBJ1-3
CASSYLAGSGNTIYF
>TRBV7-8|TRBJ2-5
CASSLGPGLAGVETQYF
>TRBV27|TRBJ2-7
CASSLSRPGAGFYEQYF
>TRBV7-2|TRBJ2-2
CASSLLGMSTGELFF
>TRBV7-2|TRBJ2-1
CASSPWTSGGAFEQFF
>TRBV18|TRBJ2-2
CASSPGRTPGELFF
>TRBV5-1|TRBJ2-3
CASTNNPSGSSTDTQYF
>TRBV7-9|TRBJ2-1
CASSALVGQRDEQFF
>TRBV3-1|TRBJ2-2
CASSQDRLGSGELFF
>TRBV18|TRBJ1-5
CASSPEGPTRMSNQPQHF
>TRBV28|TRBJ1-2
CASSPRGHANYGYTF
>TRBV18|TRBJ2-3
CASSPETDTQYF